The TCR beta chain under discussion was sequenced for a study of T cells in localized non-small cell lung cancer (dated by TCRdb to the early 2020s). Describing the broader study: The study examined T cell repertoires in approximately 240 patients with early-stage NSCLC and compared tumors with uninvolved tumor-adjacent lungs. The cohort was made up of around 250 treatment-naive NSCLC patients whose localized lung tumors had been resected. A mean age of around 66 years was recorded for the NSCLC patients, of whom some 130 were male and about a hundred were female.

At diagnosis, tumor, uninvolved tumor-adjacent lung and peripheral blood were collected and then preserved as a mix of FFPE and fresh-frozen material. Blood samples were analyzed as peripheral blood mononuclear cells for TCR repertoire profiling. Beyond this particular receptor, the publication reports: Higher T cell density in blood was associated with longer overall survival, whereas higher clonality in adjacent lung was associated with shorter survival. Of the top 100 tumor clones, a median of around 57 were detected in paired uninvolved adjacent lung; some 28 were also among that lung's top 100. Because the study design was exploratory, TCR variables were selected using unadjusted p-values without false-discovery rate correction. Uninvolved tumor-adjacent lung showed the highest T cell clonality, higher than tumor, which suggests more focused antigenic responses in the uninvolved tumor-adjacent lung. Multi-region tumor sequencing was not performed, so intratumor heterogeneity could not be excluded.

The immunoSEQ Assay was used to sequence TCR beta CDR3 regions from DNA. The original methods were these. T cell density was computed as TCR beta template counts normalized to usable DNA estimated by amplifying housekeeping genes. Using the preseqR package, richness was estimated by extrapolating to 120,000 templates for tissue samples and 400,000 templates for PBMC samples. Clonality was calculated as one minus Pielou's evenness. Tissue-enriched TCRs were identified through differential abundance testing performed on productive amino-acid clonotypes, with a minimum total count of 5 and an alpha of 0.1. The Jaccard Index and the Morisita Overlap Index were used to measure how much the repertoires overlapped between compartments. GLIPH clustered TCR beta CDR3s with public tetramer-defined viral CDR3s; viral motifs required at least three viral sequences plus V-gene enrichment. Drawn from immuneACCESS, this table holds only the in-frame rearrangements with V and J called that TCRdb kept. Clones are partly lost; checked studies trace under half to an unresolved V gene and leave the rest unexplained. The DNA was the basis for D and trimming; V, J and clone size are from that table. The sample table records tens of thousands of clones; 88% of these occur just once. The top ten constitute about 2.6% of the sample.

The V and J ends are trimmed by 3 bases and 5 bases, leaving 17 bases between them. Measured from the cysteine to the phenylalanine, the CDR3 is 16 residues long. Only CDR3 DNA is held: 48 bases, read in frame from base 1. The germline V gene encodes CDR1 MGHRA and CDR2 YSYEKL. Comments on this clone: Its target antigen remains unknown. There are no base qualities to consult, and no much larger clone falls within one base.

This receptor was identified in a female donor older than 55 with stage I squamous cell lung carcinoma. Sequences were derived from peripheral blood, sampled before any cancer treatment. Rearrangement joined TRBV4-1 to TRBJ1-5; a weak D assignment points to TRBD1 (5 bases agree). The nucleotides read TGCGCCAGCAGCCACCCATTGGCAGGGCTAGATCAGCCCCAGCATTTT. It translates as CASSHPLAGLDQPQHF.